The present TCR beta chain was sequenced within a study of regulatory T cells in long-lasting Graves disease. Study at large: Freshly diagnosed Graves' patients had used antithyroid drugs for under 3 months.

Study-level findings and limits: Researchers reported studying only peripheral blood, not thyroid tissue. Newly diagnosed disease favored TRBV20-1 and TRBJ2-1 over persistent disease.

Arm-PCR with iRepertoire HTBI primers amplified the CDR3 regions for these TCR beta libraries. MiXCR was run by TCRdb on the multiplex PCR reads, yielding one entry per CDR3 protein. Among approximately 400,000 distinct CDR3 sequences, 15% to 17% were seen once, and the ten largest hold 20% to 25%. In its sample, this clonotype was seen many times. Its antigen is unidentified. The time point denotes: newly diagnosed GD, antithyroid drugs for less than 3 months. PBMC RNA was the source of the TCR library. The CDR3 is made up of 12 amino acids. Trimming cost V 8 bases and J 5 bases, with 11 bases left between them. CDR1 and CDR2 from the germline V gene are MNHEY and SVGEGT.

This sequence joins TRBV6-2 or TRBV6-3 and TRBJ2-3; D ambiguous. This specimen consisted of peripheral blood mononuclear cells (PBMCs), obtained at new diagnosis, from a patient treated with antithyroid drugs. The TCR sequence derives from a female donor with Graves disease. The DNA for the CDR3 is TGTGCCAGCGCCACTCTCGGAGATACGCAGTATTTT. It yields the protein CASATLGDTQYF.